This record concerns one TCR beta chain sequence. The antigen is unknown. A multiplex PCR was run with 60 Vbeta primers and 13 Jbeta primers. TCRdb keeps only in-frame clones here, not all; method: immunoSEQ multiplex PCR. The top ten hold under 5% of the sample, which has about 190,000 clones, 70% to 75% seen once. This specimen belongs to a study of cytomegalovirus exposure and HLA in healthy donors. Overall study results and limits: For most TCR beta V segments, an earlier analysis put the productive rate at about 87% or about 30% of the time.

This TCR came from a man younger than 45 in good health and CMV-seropositive. The sample was PBMCs.

DNA of the CDR3: TGTGCCATCAGAGAACTAGCGGGGCGTACGAGGCAGTACTTC. Translated, it gives CAIRELAGRTRQYF. V is TRBV10-3 and J is TRBJ2-5, with TRBD2 matching 10 bases. The CDR3 contains 14 residues. Unmatched junction bases numbered 12, after V lost 6 bases and J lost 11 bases. Germline CDR1 and CDR2: ENHRY and SYGVKD.